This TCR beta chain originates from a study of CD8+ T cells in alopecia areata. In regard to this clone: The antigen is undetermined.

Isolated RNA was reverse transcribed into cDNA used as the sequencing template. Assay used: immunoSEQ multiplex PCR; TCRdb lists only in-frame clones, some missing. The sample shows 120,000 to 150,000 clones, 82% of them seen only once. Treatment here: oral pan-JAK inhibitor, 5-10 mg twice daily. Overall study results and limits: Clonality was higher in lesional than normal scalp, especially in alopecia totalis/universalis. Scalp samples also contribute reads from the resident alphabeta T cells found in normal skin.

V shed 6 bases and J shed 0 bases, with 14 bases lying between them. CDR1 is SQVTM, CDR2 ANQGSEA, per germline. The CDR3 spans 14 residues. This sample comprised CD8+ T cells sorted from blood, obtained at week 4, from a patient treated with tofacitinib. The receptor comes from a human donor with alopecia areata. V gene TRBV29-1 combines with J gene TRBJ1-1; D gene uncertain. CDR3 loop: CSVSSGVMNTEAFF. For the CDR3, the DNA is TGCAGCGTCTCCTCCGGGGTCATGAACACTGAAGCTTTCTTT.